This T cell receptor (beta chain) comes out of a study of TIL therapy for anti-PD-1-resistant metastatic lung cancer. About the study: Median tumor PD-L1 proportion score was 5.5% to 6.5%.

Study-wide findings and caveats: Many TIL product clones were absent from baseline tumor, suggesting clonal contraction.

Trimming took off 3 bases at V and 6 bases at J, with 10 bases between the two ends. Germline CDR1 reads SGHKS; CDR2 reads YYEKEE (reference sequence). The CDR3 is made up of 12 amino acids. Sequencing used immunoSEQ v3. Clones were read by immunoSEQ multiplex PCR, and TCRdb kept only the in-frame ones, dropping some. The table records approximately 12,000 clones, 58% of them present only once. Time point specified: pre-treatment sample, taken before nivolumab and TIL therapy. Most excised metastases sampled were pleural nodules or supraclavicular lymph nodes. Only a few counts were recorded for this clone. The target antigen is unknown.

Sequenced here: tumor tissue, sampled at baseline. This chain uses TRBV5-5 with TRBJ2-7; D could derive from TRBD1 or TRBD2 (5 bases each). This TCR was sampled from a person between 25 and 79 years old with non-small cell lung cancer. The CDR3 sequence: CASSWDRGEQYF. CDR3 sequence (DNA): TGTGCCAGCAGCTGGGACCGGGGCGAGCAGTACTTC.